Listed below are T cell receptor beta chains from one sample, sequenced in a study of shared clonotypes between healthy human individuals. Clones were read by immunoSEQ multiplex PCR, and TCRdb kept only the in-frame ones, dropping some. The sample lists about a million clones; 70% to 85% were seen once. Sequencing was performed on memory CD4+ T cells sorted from blood. The source is a man aged 18 to 30 in good health. Both conserved end residues are part of each CDR3. A D gene is named only where the DNA matches it firmly. Size tells how often a clone was seen (once, few, many) or the class of an expanded clone, and some rows leave it out.

j_call v_call clone_size d_call cdr3_nt cdr3_aa
TRBJ2-7 TRBV6-1 once TRBD1 TGTGCCAGCAGTCCGACAGGGCCTAAGAACGAGCAGTACTTC CASSPTGPKNEQYF
TRBJ2-7 TRBV6-5 NA NA TGTGCCAGCAGTCACCCCGGGCTCTACGAGCAGTACTTC CASSHPGLYEQYF
TRBJ2-2 TRBV5-1 NA TRBD1 TGCGCCAGCAGCTTAGACAGGGGCACCGGGGAGCTGTTTTTT CASSLDRGTGELFF
TRBJ2-2 TRBV30 NA NA TGTGCCTGGAGTGTCGGCTCGAACACCGGGGAGCTGTTTTTT CAWSVGSNTGELFF
TRBJ1-4 TRBV6-1 NA NA TGTGCCAGCAGTGAAACAAGGGAAAAACTGTTTTTT CASSETREKLFF
TRBJ1-5 TRBV18 NA NA TGTGCCAGCTCACCAGGTTATACTTCACAGCCCCAGCATTTT CASSPGYTSQPQHF
TRBJ2-7 TRBV27 NA TRBD1 TGTGCCAGCAGTGGAGGGACAGGGCATCCACGGGAGCAGTACTTC CASSGGTGHPREQYF
TRBJ1-4 TRBV25-1 once TRBD1 TGTGCCAGCAGTGGAAAAACAGGGGGCGATAATGAAAAACTGTTTTTT CASSGKTGGDNEKLFF
TRBJ2-7 TRBV19 NA NA TGTGCCAGTAGTATCCCCTACGGCGAGCAGTACTTC CASSIPYGEQYF
TRBJ1-4 TRBV9 NA NA TGTGCCAGCAGCGTAGGGAACAGGCCTAATGAAAAACTGTTTTTT CASSVGNRPNEKLFF
TRBJ1-6 TRBV16 NA NA TGTGCCAGCAGGACCCCCTTAGGGGGGAATAATTCACCCCTCCACTTT CASRTPLGGNNSPLHF
TRBJ1-5 TRBV30 few NA TGTGCCTGGAGTCCACAGGGAAACAATCAGCCCCAGCATTTT CAWSPQGNNQPQHF
TRBJ2-1 TRBV7-9 NA NA TGTGCCAGCAGCTTAGATAGGTTACTAAGCCCTTTCTTC CASSLDRLLSPFF
TRBJ1-4 TRBV10-3 NA NA TGTGCCATCAAAGGGGCCCTCCTAAATGAAAAACTGTTTTTT CAIKGALLNEKLFF
TRBJ1-1 TRBV6-6 NA NA TGTGCCAGCAGAGATATGCTGTCGGGGGGCAACACTGAAGCTTTCTTT CASRDMLSGGNTEAFF
TRBJ2-3 TRBV7-2 NA NA TGTGCCAGCAGGGTAATGGGATACCTTAGCACAGATACGCAGTATTTT CASRVMGYLSTDTQYF
TRBJ2-3 TRBV19 NA NA TGTGCCAGTAGTATAGATGGGAGGAGGACAGATACGCAGTATTTT CASSIDGRRTDTQYF
TRBJ2-1 TRBV6-1 NA TRBD2 TGTGCCAGCTTGGAGGGACTAGCCGTCAATGAGCAGTTCTTC CASLEGLAVNEQFF
TRBJ2-1 TRBV29-1 NA TRBD1 TGCAGCGTCGGGACAGGGGTCTTACGAGGCAACAATGAGCAGTTCTTC CSVGTGVLRGNNEQFF
TRBJ2-1 TRBV6-1 NA NA TGTGCCAGCACCGAACAGGAGAGCTCCTACAATGAGCAGTTCTTC CASTEQESSYNEQFF
TRBJ2-2 TRBV4-3 NA NA TGCGCCAGCAGCCAAGGGGGTGGAACCGGGGAGCTGTTTTTT CASSQGGGTGELFF
TRBJ1-5 TRBV28 NA NA TGTGCCAGCAGTCCCGGGCGTGGCAATCAGCCCCAGCATTTT CASSPGRGNQPQHF
TRBJ1-3 TRBV6-5 once NA TGTGCCAGCAGAGACAGTTACTCTGGAAACACCATATATTTT CASRDSYSGNTIYF
TRBJ1-5 TRBV30 many NA TGTGCCTGGAGTTCCTCTCGGGAGCAGCCCCAGCATTTT CAWSSSREQPQHF
TRBJ1-2 TRBV28 NA TRBD1 TGTGCCAGCACCCCAGGGGGCCGAGACTATGGCTACACCTTC CASTPGGRDYGYTF
TRBJ1-5 TRBV6-1 NA TRBD1 TGTGCCAGCAGTGCGGGGACAGTCAATCAGCCCCAGCATTTT CASSAGTVNQPQHF
TRBJ2-7 TRBV7-8 NA NA TGTGCCAGCAGCCAAGGAAGCTACGAGCAGTACTTC CASSQGSYEQYF
TRBJ2-5 TRBV7-9 NA NA TGTGCCAGCAGCCTGACTCCACCTGAGACCCAGTACTTC CASSLTPPETQYF
TRBJ2-5 TRBV7-9 NA TRBD2 TGTGCCAGCAGGCTAGCGGGCCAAGAGACCCAGTACTTC CASRLAGQETQYF
TRBJ2-3 TRBV5-4 NA NA TGTGCCAGCAGCGGGGGAGACTTTACAGATACGCAGTATTTT CASSGGDFTDTQYF
TRBJ2-5 TRBV7-3 NA TRBD2 TGTGCCAGCAGCTTAACCCCGGGGGGGACCCAGTACTTC CASSLTPGGTQYF
TRBJ1-2 TRBV10-3 NA TRBD1 TGTGCCATCAGCCCCGGACAGGGTGAAGGCTACACCTTC CAISPGQGEGYTF
TRBJ2-5 TRBV9 NA NA TGTGCCAGCAGCGTAGCTACTCGGCCTCTCAAGAGAGAGACCCAGTACTTC CASSVATRPLKRETQYF
TRBJ2-1 TRBV10-1 NA NA TGCGCCAGCAGTGCGGTTAGCTCCTACAATGAGCAGTTCTTC CASSAVSSYNEQFF
TRBJ2-7 TRBV7-2 NA TRBD2 TGTGCCAGCAGCTTAGGGGGACTAGCGGGATTGGACGAGCAGTACTTC CASSLGGLAGLDEQYF
TRBJ1-3 TRBV12-2 NA NA TGTGCAAGTCGCTTAGCGTGTGGGACAGGGGGCTCTGGAAACACCATATATTTT CASRLACGTGGSGNTIYF
TRBJ2-1 TRBV28 NA TRBD2 TGTGCCAGCAGTTTGACTAGCGGGGGGGCGTACAATGAGCAGTTCTTC CASSLTSGGAYNEQFF
TRBJ2-1 TRBV7-2 NA TRBD2 TGTGCCAGCAGCGCCGGACTAGCGGGAGGTCTTGAGCAGTTCTTC CASSAGLAGGLEQFF
TRBJ2-1 TRBV7-9 NA NA TGTGCCAGCAGCTCCGCCGGGGGCCCCTACAATGAGCAGTTCTTC CASSSAGGPYNEQFF
TRBJ2-5 TRBV28 NA NA TGTGCCAGCAGTTTTAAGGCAGGGGGGTCGCGCCAACGGTCTTCCCAAGAGACCCAGTACTTC CASSFKAGGSRQRSSQETQYF
TRBJ1-2 TRBV5-4 NA TRBD1 TGTGCCAGCAGCCAAGGGACAGTGTCTGGCTACACCTTC CASSQGTVSGYTF
TRBJ2-3 TRBV5-4 NA NA TGTGCCAGCAGCTTAACCCAATCAGATACGCAGTATTTT CASSLTQSDTQYF
TRBJ2-1 TRBV7-2 NA NA TGTGCCAGCAGCTTATTCAGCAGTCATGAGCAGTTCTTC CASSLFSSHEQFF
TRBJ2-1 TRBV6-1 NA TRBD2 TGTGCCAGCAGTGAAATCTTAGCGGGGGTTTATGAGCAGTTCTTC CASSEILAGVYEQFF
TRBJ2-3 TRBV4-1 NA TRBD2 TGCGCCAGCAGCCAAGACGGCGGGGGTACTAGCACAGATACGCAGTATTTT CASSQDGGGTSTDTQYF
TRBJ2-5 TRBV11-2 NA NA TGTGCCAGCAGCGATGTGGGCAGAACCCTCCAAGAGACCCAGTACTTC CASSDVGRTLQETQYF
TRBJ1-1 TRBV2 NA TRBD1 TGTGCCAGCAGTAAAAAAGGACAGGGCTTGAACACTGAAGCTTTCTTT CASSKKGQGLNTEAFF
TRBJ2-1 TRBV5-4 NA NA TGTGCCAGCAGCTTTGGGGGTAGGAATGAGCAGTTCTTC CASSFGGRNEQFF
TRBJ2-1 TRBV2 NA NA TGTGCCAGCAGTTACAGGGATCCTCTCGGTGAGCAGTTCTTC CASSYRDPLGEQFF